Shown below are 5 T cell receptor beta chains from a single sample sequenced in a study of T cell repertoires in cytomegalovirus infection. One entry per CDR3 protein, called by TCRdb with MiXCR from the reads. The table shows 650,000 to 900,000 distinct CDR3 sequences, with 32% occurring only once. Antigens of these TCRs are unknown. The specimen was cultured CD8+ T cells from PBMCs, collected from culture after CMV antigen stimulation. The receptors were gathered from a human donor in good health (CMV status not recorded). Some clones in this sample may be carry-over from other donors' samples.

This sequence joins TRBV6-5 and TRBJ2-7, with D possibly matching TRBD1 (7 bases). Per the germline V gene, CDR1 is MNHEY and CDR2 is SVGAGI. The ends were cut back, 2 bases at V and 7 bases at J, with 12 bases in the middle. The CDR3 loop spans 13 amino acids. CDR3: CASSYGAGGEQYV. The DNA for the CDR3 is TGTGCCAGCAGTTACGGGGCAGGGGGGGAGCAGTACGTC.

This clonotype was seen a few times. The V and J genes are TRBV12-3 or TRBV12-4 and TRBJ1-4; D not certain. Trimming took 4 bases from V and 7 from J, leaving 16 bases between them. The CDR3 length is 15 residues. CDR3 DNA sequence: TGTGCCAGCAGTTCGCTTGCCGGGGTCAGTGAAAAACTGTTTTTT. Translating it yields CASSSLAGVSEKLFF.

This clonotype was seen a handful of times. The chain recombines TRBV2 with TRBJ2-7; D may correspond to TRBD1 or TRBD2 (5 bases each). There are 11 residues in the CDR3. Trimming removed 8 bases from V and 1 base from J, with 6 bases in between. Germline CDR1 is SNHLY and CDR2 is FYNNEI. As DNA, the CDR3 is TGTGCCAGCGGGGGTTCCTACGAGCAGTACTTC. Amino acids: CASGGSYEQYF.

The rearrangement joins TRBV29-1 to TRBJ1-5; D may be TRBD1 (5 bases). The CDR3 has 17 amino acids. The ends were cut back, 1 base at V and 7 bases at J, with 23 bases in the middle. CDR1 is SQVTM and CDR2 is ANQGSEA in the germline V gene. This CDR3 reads CSVEGALGLGWDQPQHF. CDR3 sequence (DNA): TGCAGCGTTGAAGGGGCTCTGGGCCTGGGGTGGGACCAGCCCCAGCATTTT.

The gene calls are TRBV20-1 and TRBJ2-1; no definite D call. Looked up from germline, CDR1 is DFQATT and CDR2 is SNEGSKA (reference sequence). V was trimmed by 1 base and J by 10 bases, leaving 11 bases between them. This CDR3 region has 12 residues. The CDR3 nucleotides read TGCAGTGCTAGAGGAAGCAGCCTAGAGCAGTTCTTC. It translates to CSARGSSLEQFF.